A single sample is the source of the 22 T cell receptor beta chains below, sequenced in a study of cytomegalovirus exposure and HLA in healthy donors. Sequencing used immunoSEQ multiplex PCR; TCRdb keeps in-frame clones, though not all of them. The sample includes about 130,000 clones, approximately 80% seen only once; the top ten take roughly 27%. Material for sequencing was PBMCs. All receptors come from a man aged 30 to 39 in good health and CMV-seropositive.

The chain links TRBV6-6 to TRBJ1-5, with 9 bases matching TRBD1. Germline V gene lookup returns CDR1 MNHNY and CDR2 SVGAGI (reference sequence). The CDR3 covers 14 residues. Unmatched junction bases numbered 5, after V lost 6 bases and J lost 5 bases. The CDR3 DNA sequence: TGTGCCAGCAGCCACAGGGGGCCGGATCAGCCCCAGCATTTT. It is translated as CASSHRGPDQPQHF.

The chain joins TRBV6-5 to TRBJ2-1, with D possibly matching TRBD1 (5 bases). There are 13 residues in the CDR3. CDR1 and CDR2 from the germline V gene are MNHEY and SVGAGI. V was pared by 5 bases and J by 4 bases, with 9 bases between. This CDR3 reads CASSRGAYNEQFF. The CDR3 DNA reads as TGTGCCAGCAGTAGGGGTGCTTACAATGAGCAGTTCTTC.

CDR3: CASSGLSGETQYF. The CDR3 coding sequence is TGTGCCAGCAGCGGCCTATCAGGAGAGACCCAGTACTTC. The chain links TRBV13 to TRBJ2-5, with D unclear. The CDR3 spans 13 residues. V lost 5 bases and J lost 4, with 11 bases in between. Germline V gives CDR1 PRHDT, CDR2 FYEKMQ (reference sequence).

This chain joins TRBV5-1 and TRBJ2-6; TRBD1 might be the D (6 bases). This CDR3 spans 17 amino acids. The germline V gene has CDR1 SGHRS and CDR2 YFSETQ. V gave up 6 bases and J gave up 2 bases, with 18 bases separating them. CDR3 region: CASTRSTGMTGANVLTF. As DNA, the CDR3 is TGCGCCAGCACCCGGAGTACAGGGATGACTGGGGCCAACGTCCTGACTTTC.

V gene TRBV5-8 combines with J gene TRBJ2-7, with a possible D match to TRBD2 (6 bases). Germline loops: CDR1 SGHTS, CDR2 YDEGEE. The CDR3 contains 13 residues. Trimming removed 1 base at V and 3 bases at J, with 8 bases between. CDR3 sequence reads: CASSLQGGYEQYF. The CDR3 region has the DNA TGTGCCAGCAGCTTGCAGGGAGGCTACGAGCAGTACTTC.

CDR3 amino acids: CASSLGQYEQFF. The DNA for the CDR3 is TGTGCCAGCAGCCTGGGGCAGTATGAGCAGTTCTTC. The chain employs TRBV5-4 and TRBJ2-1, with D possibly being TRBD1 (5 bases). V dropped 4 bases and J dropped 8 bases, with 10 bases sitting between them. Germline lookup yields CDR1 SGHNT and CDR2 YYREEE (reference sequence). The CDR3 has 12 residues.

There are a few counts of this clone. The rearrangement joins TRBV6-5 to TRBJ2-3, with D perhaps TRBD1 (6 bases). Germline lookup yields CDR1 MNHEY and CDR2 SVGAGI. The CDR3 spans 15 residues. The V and J ends lost 2 bases and 3 bases respectively, with 12 bases between them. CDR3 protein: CASSYGRGLTDTQYF. The CDR3 DNA reads as TGTGCCAGCAGTTACGGCAGGGGCTTGACAGATACGCAGTATTTT.

This chain uses TRBV7-9 with TRBJ2-1; a weak D match, TRBD2 (5 bases). Trimming left V 8 bases short and J 3 bases short, with 11 bases between. The germline CDR1 and CDR2 sequences are SEHNR and FQNEAQ (reference sequence). This CDR3 is built from 13 residues. The CDR3 DNA sequence: TGTGCCAGCCAATTGACTAACTACAATGAGCAGTTCTTC. Translation: CASQLTNYNEQFF.

The rearrangement uses TRBV6-6 and TRBJ2-1, with D maybe TRBD1 (5 bases). Germline CDR1 and CDR2: MNHNY and SVGAGI (reference sequence). Trimming shortened V by 5 bases and J by 3 bases, and 11 bases separated the two germline ends. The length of the CDR3 is 14 residues. The chain's CDR3 is CASSVTRVYNEQFF. Written as DNA, the CDR3 is TGTGCCAGCAGTGTAACCAGGGTCTACAATGAGCAGTTCTTC.

The rearrangement links TRBV5-1 to TRBJ2-7; 10 bases are shared with TRBD1. This CDR3 comprises 16 residues. V was clipped by 4 bases and J by 3 bases; unmatched bases: 10. CDR1 is SGHRS and CDR2 is YFSETQ in the germline V gene. The CDR3 DNA is TGCGCCAGCAGCCCCGGGACAGGGGAGGATATCTACGAGCAGTACTTC. Protein sequence: CASSPGTGEDIYEQYF.

J is TRBJ1-2 and V is TRBV9, with D possibly matching TRBD1 (5 bases). V lost 4 bases and J lost 6, with 10 bases in between. CDR3 length: 12 residues. Germline lookup yields CDR1 SGDLS and CDR2 YYNGEE. The CDR3 spells CASSPRGDGYTF. DNA of the CDR3: TGTGCCAGCAGCCCCCGGGGGGATGGCTACACCTTC.

The V call is TRBV19, the J call TRBJ2-7; 8 bases align to TRBD2. With 8 bases clipped from V and 0 bases from J, the junction kept 9 bases outside the gene matches. The length of the CDR3 is 15 residues. Germline-derived CDR1 and CDR2 are LNHDA and SQIVND (reference sequence). The CDR3 DNA is TGTGCCAGTGAGTCCCAAGCGGGGGTCTCCTACGAGCAGTACTTC. Translated: CASESQAGVSYEQYF.

The chain uses TRBV6-6 and TRBJ2-2, with D unclear. The CDR3 is 13 amino acids. Trimming stripped 8 bases from V and 1 base from J, with 8 bases between. CDR1 MNHNY and CDR2 SVGAGI come from the germline V gene (reference sequence). The CDR3 region has the DNA TGTGCCAGCCAACGCGGGAACACCGGGGAGCTGTTTTTT. Amino acids: CASQRGNTGELFF.

This sequence joins TRBV7-9 and TRBJ2-1, with 11 nucleotides matching TRBD2. Germline values: CDR1 SEHNR, CDR2 FQNEAQ (reference sequence). The CDR3 totals 16 residues. J gave up 9 bases and V 5 bases, and 12 bases lay outside the gene matches. CDR3 loop: CASSPRLSGGAGEQFF. The DNA for the CDR3 is TGTGCCAGCAGCCCGAGGCTTAGCGGGGGGGCGGGTGAGCAGTTCTTC.

This sequence joins TRBV30 and TRBJ1-3; tentatively, D is TRBD1 (6 bases). The V gene's germline CDR1 is GTSNPN and CDR2 SVGIG (reference sequence). V was trimmed by 3 bases and J by 1 base, leaving 10 bases between them. The CDR3 spans 14 residues. The CDR3 coding sequence is TGTGCCTGGAGGTTCCAGGGGTCTGGAAACACCATATATTTT. Translated, it gives CAWRFQGSGNTIYF.

The chain carries TRBV19 and TRBJ1-5; unclear D gene. V lost 6 bases, J lost 0 bases, and 18 bases lay in between. CDR1 and CDR2 (germline): LNHDA, SQIVND (reference sequence). There are 17 residues in the CDR3. DNA for the CDR3: TGTGCCAGTAGATACGGCATTCGTGGCGGTAGCAATCAGCCCCAGCATTTT. It yields the protein CASRYGIRGGSNQPQHF.

The chain couples TRBV5-1 to TRBJ2-7, with D maybe TRBD1 (6 bases). Germline lookup yields CDR1 SGHRS and CDR2 YFSETQ. The CDR3 is 14 amino acids. The germline V and J ends were trimmed by 5 bases and 2 bases, with 14 bases remaining between them. The CDR3 region is CASSLGQLAYEQYF. The CDR3, as DNA: TGCGCCAGCAGTCTAGGACAGTTAGCCTACGAGCAGTACTTC.

The V gene is TRBV9, the J gene TRBJ1-2; possible D gene TRBD1, 6 bases. There are 14 residues in the CDR3. Trimming stripped 3 bases from V and 2 bases from J, with 11 bases between. The germline gives CDR1 SGDLS, CDR2 YYNGEE. The CDR3: CASSGGRVNYGYTF. The CDR3 DNA reads TGTGCCAGCAGCGGGGGGCGGGTAAACTATGGCTACACCTTC.

The chain links TRBV25-1 to TRBJ2-7, with a possible D match to TRBD1 (6 bases). Germline CDR1 reads MGHDK; CDR2 reads SYGVNS. The V end lost 4 bases, the J end lost 2 bases, and 18 bases lay between the germline ends. The CDR3 covers 16 residues. CDR3 residues: CASSGGALGTPYEQYF. The CDR3 region has the DNA TGTGCCAGCAGTGGAGGGGCCTTGGGGACACCCTACGAGCAGTACTTC.

The table lists this clone with a count of one. This sequence joins TRBV6-6 and TRBJ1-6; D may be TRBD1 (5 bases). Trimming left V 6 bases short and J 8 bases short, with 14 bases between. Germline loops: CDR1 MNHNY, CDR2 SVGAGI (reference sequence). The CDR3 sequence is 14 residues long. The CDR3 is CASRGRGRDSPLHF. The CDR3 nucleotides read TGTGCCAGCAGGGGAAGGGGAAGAGATTCACCCCTCCACTTT.

This chain joins TRBV27 and TRBJ2-1; 8 bases are a match to TRBD2. After removal of 6 bases from V and 5 bases from J, the junction contained 9 bases not matched to a gene. The length of the CDR3 is 15 residues. CDR1 is MNHEY, CDR2 SMNVEV, per germline (reference sequence). The CDR3 bases are TGTGCCAGCAGCCTCAGCGGGAGCGGGAACAATGAGCAGTTCTTC. This encodes CASSLSGSGNNEQFF.

The chain carries TRBV5-1 and TRBJ2-1; the match to TRBD1 covers 8 bases. The CDR3 loop spans 11 amino acids. The junction had 1 base not matched to a gene; V was cut back by 4 bases and J by 10 bases. CDR1 and CDR2 (germline): SGHRS, YFSETQ. CDR3 sequence (DNA): TGCGCCAGCAGCCGGGACAGGGAGCAGTTCTTC. Translating gives CASSRDREQFF.